Sequencing of this T cell receptor beta chain was carried out in a study of blood T cell repertoires in COVID-19 (dated by TCRdb to the early 2020s). General notes on the study: Collaborator samples came from the United States, Italy and Spain and covered acute and convalescent phases of COVID-19. The material from the prospective study consisted of cDNA or gDNA derived from T cells, B-cell-depleted T cells, or PBMCs. Subjects who had been exposed to COVID-19, were actively infected with it, or had recovered from it provided the deeply sampled blood TCRbeta repertoires that made up the dataset. The repertoires were released in a freely available public database meant as a resource for research on the immune response to SARS-CoV-2. The samples were drawn from two sources: the first 160 participants of the ongoing ImmuneRACE study, and 1,200 or so subjects contributed by 6 global collaborators. The sample metadata nearly always contained a de-identified subject ID, COVID-19 status, age in years and sex. HLA class I and class II types, where available, came from metadata supplied by the sample provider rather than from assay-based typing. Overall results and qualifications from the work: Clinical and demographic metadata were provided uncurated, with the amount varying by source and participant.

V drops 0 bases and J drops 8 bases, leaving 16 bases in between. Inclusive of the bounding cysteine and phenylalanine, the CDR3 is 16 residues long. The only DNA kept is the CDR3, 48 bases in frame from the first base. CDR1 and CDR2, looked up from the germline V gene, are SGHVS and FNYEAQ. The immunoSEQ Assay, a bias-controlled multiplex PCR, was used to amplify TCRbeta CDR3 regions from genomic DNA. As for the authors' bioinformatics: Within the assay, amplification of reference gene primers was used to estimate how many nucleated cells each sample contained. To quantify the absolute abundance of each unique TCRbeta CDR3 rearrangement, sequence reads were collapsed and filtered. For each sample, productive Simpson clonality was calculated by taking the square root of Simpson's diversity index across productive rearrangements. As stored in TCRdb, this immuneACCESS dataset retains in-frame rearrangements with V and J assigned. A fraction of the clones does not appear; measured against another copy, unresolved V genes explain less than half of the discrepancy, and the remainder lacks a known reason. D and trimming come from the DNA, and the V and J calls and clone size come from that table. Here the sample has roughly 160,000 clones; 80% to 85% occur a single time. The ten largest clones add up to 10% to 15% of the sample.

A note on this clone: The antigen it binds to is not known. The sample holds no much larger clone one base away, and base qualities are not on file.

Enrolling through a virtual design, the prospective study's participants ranged in age from about 18 to 100 years and lived across 24 United States geographic areas. To assign participants to cohorts, the prospective study relied on clinical history that participants themselves reported in a screening survey and a study questionnaire. Recovered participants in ImmuneRACE Cohort 3 were defined as having two consecutive negative NP/OP PCR tests, clearance from a healthcare professional, or resolution of symptoms. In the prospective study, mobile phlebotomists collected whole blood, serum and a nasopharyngeal or oropharyngeal swab from each participant. Participants in the prospective study had the option to provide additional blood draws and questionnaires over a roughly 2-month period. Before DNA extraction, prospective study blood samples were shipped either frozen or at room temperature.

This receptor was taken from a woman in her fifties or sixties who had recovered from COVID-19. The sample taken for sequencing was PBMCs or T cells enriched from blood (not recorded which). Recombination joined TRBV7-6 with TRBJ1-4; too little of a D gene remains to name it. The CDR3 sequence is CASSLAPAGVEEKLFF. The bases are TGTGCCAGCAGCTTAGCGCCCGCAGGCGTGGAAGAAAAACTGTTTTTT.